The TCR beta chain described here comes from a study of PD-L1 blockade in urothelial cancer. Sequencing was performed with immunoSEQ multiplex PCR; in TCRdb, only in-frame clones are kept and a portion is missing. The sample records approximately 71,000 clones, 85% to 90% being singletons. Locally advanced or metastatic urothelial carcinoma was diagnosed in the patients. Concerning this clone: At the DNA level, this CDR3 is encoded by other sequences in the same sample as well.

The CDR3 extends over 15 amino acids. Germline V lookup: CDR1 SGHDT, CDR2 YYEEEE. V gave up 4 bases and J gave up 1 base, with 11 bases separating them. Sequenced material: PBMCs, taken around atezolizumab (anti-PD-L1) treatment. The sequence derives from a man in his 60s with urothelial cancer. The chain uses TRBV5-6 and TRBJ2-2; a weak D match, TRBD2 (5 bases). The CDR3 spells CASSRRTGNTGELFF. CDR3 sequence (DNA): TGTGCCAGCAGCCGGCGGACTGGGAACACCGGGGAGCTGTTTTTT.